These T cell receptor beta chains were read from a single sample in a study of cytomegalovirus exposure and HLA in healthy donors. Sequencing was performed with immunoSEQ multiplex PCR; in TCRdb, only in-frame clones are kept and a portion is missing. Of about 180,000 clones in the sample, 65% to 85% were seen once. Sequenced sample: PBMCs. The origin of the receptors is a male donor in good health and CMV-seronegative. Both conserved end residues are trimmed from each CDR3. The D gene is left open where the match is weak.

d_call: NA
v_call: TRBV7-6
cdr3_length: 14
cdr3_aa: ASSLGAGARTDTQY

d_call: NA
v_call: TRBV6-1
cdr3_length: 13
cdr3_aa: ASSEGPPGVYEQY

d_call: NA
v_call: TRBV5-4
cdr3_length: 15
cdr3_aa: ASSLGVSVSFGETQY

d_call: TRBD2
v_call: TRBV5-1
cdr3_length: 14
cdr3_aa: ASSGQASGGAETQY

d_call: NA
v_call: TRBV7-2
cdr3_length: 12
cdr3_aa: ASSQAPGSQPQH

d_call: TRBD1
v_call: TRBV7-8
cdr3_length: 13
cdr3_aa: ASRPDRGRRNEQF

d_call: NA
v_call: TRBV5-1
cdr3_length: 12
cdr3_aa: ASSYGSGQETQY

d_call: NA
v_call: TRBV5-4
cdr3_length: 10
cdr3_aa: ASSWANEKLF

d_call: NA
v_call: TRBV29-1
cdr3_length: 12
cdr3_aa: SVIERQALSEQF

d_call: NA
v_call: TRBV5-4
cdr3_length: 14
cdr3_aa: ASSLEPTGYQETQY

d_call: TRBD1
v_call: TRBV19
cdr3_length: 13
cdr3_aa: ASSTTGVLATEAF

d_call: NA
v_call: TRBV6-1
cdr3_length: 13
cdr3_aa: ASSRDTLSTDTQY

d_call: NA
v_call: TRBV5-6
cdr3_length: 12
cdr3_aa: ASSFAAGQETQY

d_call: NA
v_call: TRBV6-5
cdr3_length: 13
cdr3_aa: ASRNDRFNNSPLH

d_call: TRBD1
v_call: TRBV19
cdr3_length: 11
cdr3_aa: ASSTPSQGDAF

d_call: TRBD1
v_call: TRBV25-1
cdr3_length: 13
cdr3_aa: ASSRPGQGYNEQF

d_call: NA
v_call: TRBV7-3
cdr3_length: 11
cdr3_aa: ASSLTTGDRFY

d_call: NA
v_call: TRBV5-6
cdr3_length: 15
cdr3_aa: ASSLGPGGVGNEKLF

d_call: TRBD1
v_call: TRBV5-1
cdr3_length: 12
cdr3_aa: ASSTGQERKGYT

d_call: TRBD1
v_call: TRBV10-3
cdr3_length: 12
cdr3_aa: AIRSDREEDGYT

d_call: TRBD1
v_call: TRBV6-5
cdr3_length: 13
cdr3_aa: ASSPLGTGGDEQY

d_call: NA
v_call: TRBV30
cdr3_length: 10
cdr3_aa: AWSPSTDAQY

d_call: TRBD1
v_call: TRBV7-2
cdr3_length: 14
cdr3_aa: ASSLAPQGAGEKLF

d_call: NA
v_call: TRBV7-6
cdr3_length: 12
cdr3_aa: ASSLQGGNEKLF

d_call: NA
v_call: TRBV10-3
cdr3_length: 11
cdr3_aa: AISERDQETQY

d_call: NA
v_call: TRBV5-4
cdr3_length: 16
cdr3_aa: ASSLVGKGAGRQETQY

d_call: TRBD2
v_call: TRBV9
cdr3_length: 14
cdr3_aa: ASSPPGTSGTDTQY

d_call: NA
v_call: TRBV29-1
cdr3_length: 13
cdr3_aa: SVEDTLTSTDTQY

d_call: TRBD2
v_call: TRBV18
cdr3_length: 13
cdr3_aa: ASSSTSGSGNEQF

d_call: TRBD1
v_call: TRBV6-5
cdr3_length: 13
cdr3_aa: ASRDTGGNTGELF

d_call: NA
v_call: TRBV19
cdr3_length: 11
cdr3_aa: ASRDTLNTEAF

d_call: TRBD1
v_call: TRBV19
cdr3_length: 13
cdr3_aa: ASSLTGEAGNTIY

d_call: NA
v_call: TRBV27
cdr3_length: 11
cdr3_aa: ASSFGGSTGYT

d_call: TRBD2
v_call: TRBV4-1
cdr3_length: 14
cdr3_aa: ASSQDRTSGGNEQF

d_call: NA
v_call: TRBV9
cdr3_length: 14
cdr3_aa: ASSVVGGQPQETQY

d_call: TRBD2
v_call: TRBV6-5
cdr3_length: 13
cdr3_aa: ASSLRRGNYNEQF

d_call: TRBD2
v_call: TRBV5-1
cdr3_length: 12
cdr3_aa: ASTTSGTYNEQF

d_call: NA
v_call: TRBV10-3
cdr3_length: 12
cdr3_aa: AIRGGGTNYGYT

d_call: NA
v_call: TRBV19
cdr3_length: 13
cdr3_aa: ASIARGGTNEKLF

d_call: NA
v_call: TRBV27
cdr3_length: 15
cdr3_aa: ASSFRQSADSNQPQH

d_call: NA
v_call: TRBV6-1
cdr3_length: 13
cdr3_aa: ASSEGPAGFQPQH

d_call: TRBD1
v_call: TRBV6-4
cdr3_length: 11
cdr3_aa: ASMGPGGSGYT

d_call: NA
v_call: TRBV25-1
cdr3_length: 12
cdr3_aa: ASSEVAEVYEQY

d_call: TRBD1
v_call: TRBV7-2
cdr3_length: 14
cdr3_aa: ASSPRTGTGTDTQY

d_call: NA
v_call: TRBV10-3
cdr3_length: 11
cdr3_aa: AIAARDNQPQH

d_call: NA
v_call: TRBV10-3
cdr3_length: 12
cdr3_aa: AISGGTQGGEQY